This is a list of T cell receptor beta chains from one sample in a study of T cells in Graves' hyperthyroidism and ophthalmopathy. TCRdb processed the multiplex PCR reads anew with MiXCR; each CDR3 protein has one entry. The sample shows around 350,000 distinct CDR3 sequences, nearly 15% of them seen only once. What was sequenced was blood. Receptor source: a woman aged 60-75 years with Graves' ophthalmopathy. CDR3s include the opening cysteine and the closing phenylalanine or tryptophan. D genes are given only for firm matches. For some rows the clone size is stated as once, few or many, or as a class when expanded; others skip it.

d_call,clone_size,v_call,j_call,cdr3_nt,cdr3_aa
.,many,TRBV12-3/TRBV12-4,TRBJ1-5,TGTGCCAGCAGTTTAGCGCCTTCCCAGCCCCAGCATTTT,CASSLAPSQPQHF
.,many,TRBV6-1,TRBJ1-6,TGTGCCAGCAGTGAAAAGGGTCTTGGGAAGGGGCCCCGGTCCCTCCACTTT,CASSEKGLGKGPRSLHF
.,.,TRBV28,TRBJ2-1,TGTGCCACCCGCGGGCACGAGCAGTTCTTC,CATRGHEQFF
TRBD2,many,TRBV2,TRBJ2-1,TGTGCCAGCAGTGTGCTAGCGGGCCTGGGGGGGCAGTTCTTC,CASSVLAGLGGQFF
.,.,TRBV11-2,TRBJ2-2,TGTGCCAGCAGCTTGTACGCGGAGCTGTTTTTT,CASSLYAELFF
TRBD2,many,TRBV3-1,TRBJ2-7,TGTGCCAGCAGCCAAGGTCCTAGCGGTTCCTACGAGCAGTACTTC,CASSQGPSGSYEQYF
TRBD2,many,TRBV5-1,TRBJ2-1,TGCGCCAGCAGCTTGGCCGGGACTAGCGCCAATGAGCAGTTCTTC,CASSLAGTSANEQFF
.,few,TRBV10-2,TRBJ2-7,TGCGCCAGCAGCCCCGGACAGGGGATGACTAGCGGCGTTCGGGAGCAGTACTTC,CASSPGQGMTSGVREQYF
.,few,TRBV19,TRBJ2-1,TGTGCCAGTAGTGACTTCTTCGTGGCTGACGACAATGAGCAGTTCTTC,CASSDFFVADDNEQFF
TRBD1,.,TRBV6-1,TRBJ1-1,TGTGCCAGCAGTAAAGCCAGACAGGGGGCGGCTGAAGCTTTCTTT,CASSKARQGAAEAFF
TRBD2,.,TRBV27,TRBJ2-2,TGTGCCAGCAGTTTTCTAGCGGGAGTGGTGAACACCGGGGAGCTGTTTTTT,CASSFLAGVVNTGELFF
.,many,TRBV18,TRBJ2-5,TGTGCCAGCTCACCACATCAAGCAGGGGAGGCGACCCAGTACTTC,CASSPHQAGEATQYF
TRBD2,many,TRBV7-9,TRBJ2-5,TGTGCCAGCAGCCGACTAGCGGGAGTCCAAGAGACCCAGTACTTC,CASSRLAGVQETQYF
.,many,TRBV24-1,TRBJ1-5,TGTGCCACCAGTGATTTGGGGGGTCAGCCCCAGCATTTT,CATSDLGGQPQHF
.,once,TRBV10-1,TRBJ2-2,TGCGCCAGCAGTGTCGGGCAGGGAAACACCGGGGAGCTGTTTTTT,CASSVGQGNTGELFF